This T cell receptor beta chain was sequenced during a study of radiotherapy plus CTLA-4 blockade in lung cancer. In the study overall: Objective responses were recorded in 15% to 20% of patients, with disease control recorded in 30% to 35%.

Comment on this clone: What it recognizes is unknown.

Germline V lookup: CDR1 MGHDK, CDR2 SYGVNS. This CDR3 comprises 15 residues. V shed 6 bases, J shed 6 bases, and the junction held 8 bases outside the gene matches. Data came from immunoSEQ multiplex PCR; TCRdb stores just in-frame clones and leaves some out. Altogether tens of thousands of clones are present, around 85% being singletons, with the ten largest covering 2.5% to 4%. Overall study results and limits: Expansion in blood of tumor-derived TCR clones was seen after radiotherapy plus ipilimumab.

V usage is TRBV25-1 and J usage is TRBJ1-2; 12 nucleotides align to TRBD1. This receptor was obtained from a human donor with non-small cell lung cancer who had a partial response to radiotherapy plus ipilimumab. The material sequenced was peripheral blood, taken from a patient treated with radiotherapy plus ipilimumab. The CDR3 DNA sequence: TGTGCCAGCAGAGGAGCCGGGACAGGGGGCGATGGCTACACCTTC. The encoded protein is CASRGAGTGGDGYTF.